The present entry profiles one TCR beta chain with its context. The entry originates in a study of graft-versus-host responses after intestinal transplantation. Produced via immunoSEQ multiplex PCR; TCRdb's table is partial and in-frame only. The sample records 15,000 to 17,000 clones, 33% being singletons. Germline V gives CDR1 SGHRS, CDR2 YFSETQ. V was shortened by 0 bases and J by 4 bases, with 11 bases between the two germline ends. The CDR3 is made up of 14 amino acids. Sequencing was performed on alloreactive CD4+ T cells from a mixed lymphocyte reaction culture, taken before intestinal transplant. Described subset: CFSE-low proliferating T cells sorted from roughly six-day pre-transplant mixed lymphocyte reaction (GvH or HvG direction). The TCR originated in a human patient who received an intestinal transplant. J is TRBJ2-7 and V is TRBV5-1; D perhaps matches TRBD1 (5 bases). The CDR3 is CASSLVAGPYEQYF. CDR3 sequence (DNA): TGCGCCAGCAGCTTGGTGGCAGGGCCATACGAGCAGTACTTC.